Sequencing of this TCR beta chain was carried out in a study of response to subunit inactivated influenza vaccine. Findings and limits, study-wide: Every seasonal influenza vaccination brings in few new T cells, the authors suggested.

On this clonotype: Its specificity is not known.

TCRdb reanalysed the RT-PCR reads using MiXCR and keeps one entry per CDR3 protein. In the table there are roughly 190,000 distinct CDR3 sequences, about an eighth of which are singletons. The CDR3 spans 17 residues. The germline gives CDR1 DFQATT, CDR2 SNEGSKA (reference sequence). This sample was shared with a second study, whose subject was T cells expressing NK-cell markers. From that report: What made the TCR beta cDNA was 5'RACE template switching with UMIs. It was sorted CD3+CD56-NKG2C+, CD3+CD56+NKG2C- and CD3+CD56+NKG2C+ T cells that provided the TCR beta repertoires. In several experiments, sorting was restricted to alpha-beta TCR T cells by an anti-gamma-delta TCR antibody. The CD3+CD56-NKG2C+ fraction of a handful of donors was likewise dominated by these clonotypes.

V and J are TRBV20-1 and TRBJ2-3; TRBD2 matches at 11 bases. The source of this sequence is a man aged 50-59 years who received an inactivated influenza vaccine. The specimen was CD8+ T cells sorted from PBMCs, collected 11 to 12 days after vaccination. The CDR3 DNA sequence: TGCTGCGCTTCCACAGACATGACTAGCGGGGAAGCAGATACGCAGTATTTT. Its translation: CCASTDMTSGEADTQYF.